Listed below are T cell receptor beta chains from one sample, sequenced in a study of blood T cells in healthy people across ages. TCRdb reprocessed the 5' RACE reads with MiXCR, giving one entry per CDR3 protein. This sample has approximately 850,000 distinct CDR3 sequences, with approximately 48% found just once. What was sequenced was blood. The receptors were sampled from a man aged 55 to 70 in good health. Both conserved end residues are part of each CDR3. D genes are given only for firm matches. Clone size is given for some rows only: seen once, a few or many times, or a class if the clone is expanded.

clone_size d_call j_call cdr3_length v_call cdr3_nt cdr3_aa
NA NA TRBJ1-1 12 TRBV3-1 TGTGCCAGCAGCCCCGGAAACGCTGAAGCTTTCTTT CASSPGNAEAFF
few TRBD1 TRBJ2-3 16 TRBV6-6 TGTGCCAGCAGCTCCTTTCCGGACAGGGCCGGAGATACGCAGTATTTT CASSSFPDRAGDTQYF
few TRBD1 TRBJ2-3 15 TRBV9 TGTGCCAGCAGCGAGGGACAGGGTAGCACAGATACGCAGTATTTT CASSEGQGSTDTQYF
once NA TRBJ2-7 14 TRBV5-8 TGTGCCAGCAGTCTTGGGAAAGGGCTCTACGAGCAGTACTTC CASSLGKGLYEQYF
NA TRBD1 TRBJ1-2 15 TRBV4-1 TGCGCCAGCAGCCAAGTGTCAGGGGGCTACTATGGCTACACCTTC CASSQVSGGYYGYTF
NA TRBD1 TRBJ2-7 14 TRBV20-1 TGCAGTGCGACGACAGGGATGAGACTCTACGAGCAGTACTTC CSATTGMRLYEQYF
NA NA TRBJ1-1 16 TRBV20-1 TGCAGTGCTAGAGATCGGTTGATACAGTCGAACACTGAAGCTTTCTTT CSARDRLIQSNTEAFF
many NA TRBJ1-2 13 TRBV20-1 TGCAGTGCTAGAGCGGAACTAATCCCTGGCTACACCTTC CSARAELIPGYTF
NA NA TRBJ2-3 14 TRBV5-1 TGCGCCAGCAGGAGGACCCCCGGAGCAGATACGCAGTATTTT CASRRTPGADTQYF
NA TRBD1 TRBJ2-2 14 TRBV6-1 TGTGCCAGCAAAGCGGGACAGGGCCCCAGGGAGCTGTTTTTT CASKAGQGPRELFF
NA NA TRBJ2-7 14 TRBV6-6 TGTGCCAGCAGTTTCGACAGCTACTCCTACGAGCAGTACTTC CASSFDSYSYEQYF
few TRBD2 TRBJ2-1 14 TRBV5-1 TGCGCCAGCAGCACAGCCCTCGACGGGGGGGAGCAGTTCTTC CASSTALDGGEQFF
NA NA TRBJ2-3 15 TRBV7-2 TGTGCCTGCAGCCCCCCGAGAGGGGTCACAGATACGCAGTATTTT CACSPPRGVTDTQYF
few TRBD2 TRBJ2-7 15 TRBV6-5 TGTGCCAGCAGAGATAGCGGGGGGGCCTTTTACGAGCAGTACTTC CASRDSGGAFYEQYF
few NA TRBJ2-5 13 TRBV29-1 TGCAGCGCCTCGATGGGGGCCCGGGGGACCCAGTACTTC CSASMGARGTQYF
NA TRBD2 TRBJ2-1 14 TRBV20-1 TGCAGTGCTACAAGCGGGGGGGCATTAAATGAGCAGTTCTTC CSATSGGALNEQFF
NA NA TRBJ1-5 14 TRBV7-2 TGTGCCAGCAGCCAAAACTTGGGCAATCAGCCCCAGCATTTT CASSQNLGNQPQHF
NA TRBD2 TRBJ2-3 14 TRBV2 TGTGCCAGCAGCATGACTAGCGGCACAGATACGCAGTATTTT CASSMTSGTDTQYF
few NA TRBJ2-4 12 TRBV12-3/TRBV12-4 TGTGCCAGCAGTGAAAGGTGGGACATTCAGTACTTC CASSERWDIQYF
NA NA TRBJ2-5 14 TRBV28 TGTGCCAGCAGTTACCAGGGGCGGAGAGAGACCCAGTACTTC CASSYQGRRETQYF
NA TRBD2 TRBJ2-7 15 TRBV6-5 TGTGCCAGCAGGTACCGAGCGGGGGGGTGGGACGAGCAGTACTTC CASRYRAGGWDEQYF
few NA TRBJ2-5 14 TRBV5-4 TGTGCCAGCAGCCCCGGGGAGCTGCAAGAGACCCAGTACTTC CASSPGELQETQYF
NA NA TRBJ1-2 15 TRBV7-9 TGTGCCAGCAGTCTAGGTGCTGGGGAGGGATGTGGCTACACCTTC CASSLGAGEGCGYTF
many TRBD1 TRBJ2-7 14 TRBV6-2/TRBV6-3 TGTGCCAGCAGCCGAGGACAGGAAGGTACGAAGCAGTACTTC CASSRGQEGTKQYF
NA TRBD2 TRBJ2-3 15 TRBV7-2 TGTGCCAGCAGCTTAGAGCGGGGGGGCACCAATACGCAGTATTTT CASSLERGGTNTQYF
few NA TRBJ2-3 15 TRBV12-3/TRBV12-4 TGTGCCAGCAGTTTTGGTGACCAAAGCACAGATACGCAGTATTTT CASSFGDQSTDTQYF
NA NA TRBJ1-5 16 TRBV21-1 TGTGCCAGCAGCAAAGCATCCGACCTACCCAATCAGCCCCAGCATTTT CASSKASDLPNQPQHF